One sample yielded the 28 T cell receptor beta chains listed below, sequenced in a study of identical twins. Via MiXCR, TCRdb re-called the 5' RACE reads, giving one row per CDR3 protein. The data hold about 530,000 distinct CDR3 sequences, with roughly 15% observed a single time. These data were likewise used in another study, on yellow fever vaccine responses in identical twins.

The source material was CD4+ T cells sorted from blood. The receptors derive from a woman between 18 and 29 years old in good health.

There are a few counts of this clonotype. The CDR3 DNA sequence: TGCGCCAGCAGCCAAGAGGGACAGGGACTTAATTCACCCCTCCACTTT. Its protein is CASSQEGQGLNSPLHF. The chain recombines TRBV4-1 with TRBJ1-6, with 9 bases that match TRBD1. Trimming took 0 bases from V and 6 from J; bases not matched to a gene: 3. This CDR3 has 16 amino acids. Germline V gene sequence: CDR1 MGHRA, CDR2 YSYEKL.

The genes are TRBV11-3 and TRBJ2-5; perhaps TRBD1 as D (6 bases). CDR1 SGHNT and CDR2 YENEEA come from the germline V gene. With 3 bases removed from V and 0 bases from J, the gap between germline ends came to 14 bases. This CDR3 spans 16 amino acids. This CDR3 is CASSFARTVYQETQYF. The CDR3 DNA is TGTGCCAGCAGCTTCGCGAGGACAGTGTACCAAGAGACCCAGTACTTC.

This clonotype was recorded a few times. The rearrangement links TRBV11-2 to TRBJ2-7; D remains ambiguous. This CDR3 contains 14 residues. CDR1 SGHAT and CDR2 FQNNGV come from the germline V gene. The V gene lost 1 base and the J gene lost 1 base, with 8 bases spanning the gap. The CDR3 region has the DNA TGTGCCAGCAGCTTAGTGTGGCCTTCCTACGAGCAGTACTTC. This gives the protein CASSLVWPSYEQYF.

The gene calls are TRBV9 and TRBJ2-2, with 10 positions matching TRBD2. V lost 0 bases, J lost 5 bases, and 4 bases stayed unmatched. CDR3 length equals 16 residues. Germline values: CDR1 SGDLS, CDR2 YYNGEE. This CDR3 is CASSVGASGGTGELFF. As DNA, the CDR3 is TGTGCCAGCAGCGTAGGGGCTAGCGGGGGAACCGGGGAGCTGTTTTTT.

This sequence joins TRBV3-1 and TRBJ2-3, with D perhaps TRBD1 (5 bases). CDR3 size: 16 residues. Trimming cost V 1 base and J 6 bases, with 17 bases left between them. Germline V gives CDR1 LGHDT, CDR2 YNNKEL (reference sequence). The CDR3 DNA follows: TGTGCCAGCAGCCAAGCCCCAGGGCCCCTCGGGGATACGCAGTATTTT. Translating it yields CASSQAPGPLGDTQYF.

This clonotype appeared many times. The chain uses TRBV12-3 or TRBV12-4 and TRBJ1-1, with D unresolved. V shed 2 bases and J shed 5 bases, with 12 bases lying between them. CDR3 length: 14 amino acids. The CDR3 here is CASSLLGKGTEAFF. CDR3 coding DNA: TGTGCCAGCAGTTTATTGGGGAAGGGTACTGAAGCTTTCTTT.

This rearrangement joins TRBV12-5 to TRBJ2-7; TRBD2 aligns across 9 bases. The CDR3 consists of 16 residues. V lost 0 bases, J lost 2 bases, and 5 bases stayed unmatched. Germline CDR1 reads LGHNT; CDR2 reads FRNRAP. The DNA of the CDR3 is TGTGCTAGTGGTTTGGTACAGGGACTAGCAGCCTACGAGCAGTACTTC. Translation gives CASGLVQGLAAYEQYF.

This clonotype was found a few times. The chain uses TRBV12-3 or TRBV12-4 and TRBJ1-6; no definite D call. V was clipped by 6 bases and J by 8 bases, with 11 bases between them. The CDR3 length is 13 residues. The CDR3, as DNA: TGTGCCAGCAGCCCCCGGGAGGATTCACCCCTCCACTTT. Amino acids: CASSPREDSPLHF.

In this sample, this clonotype turned up a few times. V and J are TRBV3-1 and TRBJ2-1; no clear D. Trimming took off 1 base at V and 5 bases at J, with 15 bases between the two ends. This CDR3 is built from 16 residues. Germline lookup yields CDR1 LGHDT and CDR2 YNNKEL (reference sequence). As DNA, the CDR3 is TGTGCCAGCAGCCAAGTCTCCAAATTTGGGGACAATGAGCAGTTCTTC. It yields the protein CASSQVSKFGDNEQFF.

Only a few counts were recorded for this clonotype. This sequence joins TRBV24-1 and TRBJ2-7; TRBD2 might be the D (6 bases). Germline assignment: CDR1 KGHDR and CDR2 SFDVKD. Trimming left V 11 bases short and J 6 bases short, with 16 bases between. The CDR3 extends over 12 amino acids. This chain's CDR3 is CASTGRRREQYF. CDR3 nucleotide sequence: TGTGCCAGCACCGGGAGACGGCGCGAGCAGTACTTC.

This clonotype was found many times. Its ends do not fully match the called genes, so a read error is possible. The J gene is TRBJ2-2, the V gene TRBV5-1; weak D call: TRBD1 (6 bases). The CDR3 is made up of 13 amino acids. Germline V lookup: CDR1 SGHRS, CDR2 YFSETQ. The CDR3 region has the DNA TGTGCCAGCAGCTCACAGGGCACCGGGGAGCTGTTTTTT. Encoded protein: CASSSQGTGELFF.

The genes are TRBV19 and TRBJ1-4; no firm D call. Trimming pared 5 bases from V and 7 bases from J, leaving 8 bases between. The CDR3 has 12 residues. The V gene's germline CDR1 is LNHDA and CDR2 SQIVND (reference sequence). The DNA of the CDR3 is TGTGCCAGTAGTCTCATCGGTGAAAAACTGTTTTTT. This codes for CASSLIGEKLFF.

This clonotype was counted only a few times. The chain couples TRBV20-1 to TRBJ2-1, with 13 nucleotides matching TRBD2. Germline assignment: CDR1 DFQATT and CDR2 SNEGSKA (reference sequence). This CDR3 region has 16 residues. After removal of 0 bases from V and 7 bases from J, the junction contained 6 bases not matched to a gene. CDR3 coding DNA: TGCAGTGCTAGAGAACTCAGACTAGCGGGAGGTAATGAGCAGTTCTTC. Translation: CSARELRLAGGNEQFF.

This clonotype has only a few counts. J is TRBJ1-6 and V is TRBV5-1; 7 positions match TRBD1. CDR3 length equals 16 residues. Trimming removed 0 bases from V and 3 bases from J; junction bases left unmatched: 3. Germline V gene data show CDR1 as SGHRS and CDR2 as YFSETQ. In nucleotides, the CDR3 is TGCGCCAGCAGCTTGGGGCGACAGGGCTATAATTCACCCCTCCACTTT. The encoded protein is CASSLGRQGYNSPLHF.

This clonotype was detected only a few times. V usage is TRBV10-3 and J usage is TRBJ2-7; TRBD2 matches at 7 bases. CDR3 length: 14 amino acids. V lost 8 bases to trimming and J lost 0 bases; unmatched junction nucleotides: 7. Germline lookup yields CDR1 ENHRY and CDR2 SYGVKD. CDR3 DNA sequence: TGTGCCATCGGGGAGCGGGGAAGCTCCTACGAGCAGTACTTC. Protein: CAIGERGSSYEQYF.

The chain combines TRBV2 with TRBJ2-5; 7 nucleotides align to TRBD1. Germline V gene sequence: CDR1 SNHLY, CDR2 FYNNEI. The ends lost 4 bases at V and 2 bases at J; junction bases unmatched: 4. The CDR3 has 14 residues. DNA for the CDR3: TGTGCCAGCAGTGTTCGGGACAGTCAAGAGACCCAGTACTTC. Protein product: CASSVRDSQETQYF.

This clonotype showed up just a few times. The rearrangement uses TRBV3-1 and TRBJ2-5, with D tentatively TRBD1 or TRBD2 (5 bases each). CDR3 length: 15 residues. CDR1 LGHDT and CDR2 YNNKEL come from the germline V gene (reference sequence). With 3 bases removed from V and 4 bases from J, the gap between germline ends came to 15 bases. The CDR3 region is CASSHAGKRGETQYF. The CDR3, as DNA: TGTGCCAGCAGCCACGCCGGGAAAAGGGGAGAGACCCAGTACTTC.

This clonotype came up a few times. The genes are TRBV5-1 and TRBJ1-6; TRBD1 matches 9 bases. Trimming cost V 4 bases and J 7 bases; bases outside gene matches: 3. The CDR3 has 14 residues. The germline V gene encodes CDR1 SGHRS and CDR2 YFSETQ. CDR3 in DNA: TGCGCCAGCAGCACGACAGGGGGAAATTCACCCCTCCACTTT. Translating gives CASSTTGGNSPLHF.

The chain couples TRBV11-1 to TRBJ2-1, with 11 bases identical to TRBD2. CDR1 SGHAT and CDR2 FQDESV come from the germline V gene (reference sequence). V lost 0 bases, J lost 3 bases, and 13 bases stayed unmatched. CDR3 length: 20 amino acids. The CDR3 region has the DNA TGTGCCAGCAGCTTAGCCGTTGGGACTCCGGGACTAGCGGACTACAATGAGCAGTTCTTC. Translated: CASSLAVGTPGLADYNEQFF.

This sequence joins TRBV6-1 and TRBJ2-3; D possibly uses TRBD1 or TRBD2 (5 bases each). The CDR3 is 17 residues long. Germline loops: CDR1 MNHNS, CDR2 SASEGT. With 7 bases removed from V and 1 base from J, the gap between germline ends came to 21 bases. CDR3 residues: CASMAPGPGTRTDTQYF. The CDR3 DNA is TGTGCCAGCATGGCCCCGGGGCCAGGGACCCGCACAGATACGCAGTATTTT.

This clonotype was observed many times. The chain recombines TRBV6-1 with TRBJ2-5, with 7 bases that match TRBD1. Germline CDR1 is MNHNS and CDR2 is SASEGT. CDR3 size: 14 residues. Trimming at V came to 6 bases and at J to 0 bases, leaving 4 bases not matched to a gene. The CDR3 here is CASSAQGYQETQYF. The CDR3 DNA reads TGTGCCAGCAGCGCACAGGGGTACCAAGAGACCCAGTACTTC.

This chain links TRBV6-1 with TRBJ1-2; 12 bases match TRBD1. This CDR3 has 18 amino acids. Germline V lookup: CDR1 MNHNS, CDR2 SASEGT. Trimming at V came to 5 bases and at J to 4 bases, leaving 14 bases not matched to a gene. The DNA for the CDR3 is TGTGCCAGCAGTCTCCTTTCCGGGACAGGGGGCCGGGGCTATGGCTACACCTTC. Protein product: CASSLLSGTGGRGYGYTF.

This clonotype was recorded a few times. This rearrangement joins TRBV20-1 to TRBJ2-7; a possible D gene is TRBD1 (6 bases). The CDR3 contains 12 residues. Germline assignment: CDR1 DFQATT and CDR2 SNEGSKA (reference sequence). The V end lost 5 bases, the J end lost 0 bases, and 8 bases lay between the germline ends. CDR3 sequence reads: CSALQGSYEQYV. DNA of the CDR3: TGCAGTGCTCTACAGGGCTCCTACGAGCAGTACGTC.

This clonotype came up a few times. This sequence joins TRBV5-1 and TRBJ1-2; 7 bases agree with TRBD1. Germline CDR1 and CDR2: SGHRS and YFSETQ. J lost 6 bases, V lost 3 bases, and 14 bases had no gene match. This CDR3 comprises 16 residues. The CDR3 DNA sequence: TGCGCCAGCAGCTCACACGGGACAGCGACCCGCGATGGCTACACCTTC. This translates into CASSSHGTATRDGYTF.

This clonotype was observed a handful of times. The chain carries TRBV20-1 and TRBJ2-7; 10 nucleotides align to TRBD1. CDR3 length equals 13 residues. Germline trimming cut 4 bases from V and 3 bases from J; bases unmatched to any gene: 3. Germline CDR1 DFQATT, CDR2 SNEGSKA (reference sequence). The CDR3: CSAIRDRGYEQYF. CDR3 bases: TGCAGTGCTATCCGGGACAGGGGCTACGAGCAGTACTTC.

The chain combines TRBV21-1 with TRBJ2-2; the tabulated D call, TRBD1, remains unverified against the DNA. TRBV21-1 is labeled a pseudogene. The length of the CDR3 is 17 residues. In DNA form, the CDR3 reads TGTGCCAGCAGCACAAATGGGACAGAACCGAACACCGGGGAGCTGTTTTTT. This gives the protein CASSTNGTEPNTGELFF.

V usage is TRBV6-6 and J usage is TRBJ2-1; D gene ambiguous. Germline CDR1 reads MNHNY; CDR2 reads SVGAGI (reference sequence). V was trimmed by 6 bases and J by 8 bases, leaving 8 bases between them. This CDR3 contains 11 residues. The CDR3 DNA is TGTGCCAGCAGCAGATACGATGAGCAGTTCTTC. As protein: CASSRYDEQFF.

The J gene is TRBJ2-2, the V gene TRBV5-1, with D possibly matching TRBD2 (7 bases). Germline CDR1 and CDR2: SGHRS and YFSETQ. Trimming shortened V by 1 base and J by 3 bases, and 16 bases separated the two germline ends. This CDR3 is built from 17 residues. This CDR3 is CASSLRGALWDTGELFF. The CDR3 bases are TGCGCCAGCAGCTTGCGGGGGGCGCTTTGGGACACCGGGGAGCTGTTTTTT.